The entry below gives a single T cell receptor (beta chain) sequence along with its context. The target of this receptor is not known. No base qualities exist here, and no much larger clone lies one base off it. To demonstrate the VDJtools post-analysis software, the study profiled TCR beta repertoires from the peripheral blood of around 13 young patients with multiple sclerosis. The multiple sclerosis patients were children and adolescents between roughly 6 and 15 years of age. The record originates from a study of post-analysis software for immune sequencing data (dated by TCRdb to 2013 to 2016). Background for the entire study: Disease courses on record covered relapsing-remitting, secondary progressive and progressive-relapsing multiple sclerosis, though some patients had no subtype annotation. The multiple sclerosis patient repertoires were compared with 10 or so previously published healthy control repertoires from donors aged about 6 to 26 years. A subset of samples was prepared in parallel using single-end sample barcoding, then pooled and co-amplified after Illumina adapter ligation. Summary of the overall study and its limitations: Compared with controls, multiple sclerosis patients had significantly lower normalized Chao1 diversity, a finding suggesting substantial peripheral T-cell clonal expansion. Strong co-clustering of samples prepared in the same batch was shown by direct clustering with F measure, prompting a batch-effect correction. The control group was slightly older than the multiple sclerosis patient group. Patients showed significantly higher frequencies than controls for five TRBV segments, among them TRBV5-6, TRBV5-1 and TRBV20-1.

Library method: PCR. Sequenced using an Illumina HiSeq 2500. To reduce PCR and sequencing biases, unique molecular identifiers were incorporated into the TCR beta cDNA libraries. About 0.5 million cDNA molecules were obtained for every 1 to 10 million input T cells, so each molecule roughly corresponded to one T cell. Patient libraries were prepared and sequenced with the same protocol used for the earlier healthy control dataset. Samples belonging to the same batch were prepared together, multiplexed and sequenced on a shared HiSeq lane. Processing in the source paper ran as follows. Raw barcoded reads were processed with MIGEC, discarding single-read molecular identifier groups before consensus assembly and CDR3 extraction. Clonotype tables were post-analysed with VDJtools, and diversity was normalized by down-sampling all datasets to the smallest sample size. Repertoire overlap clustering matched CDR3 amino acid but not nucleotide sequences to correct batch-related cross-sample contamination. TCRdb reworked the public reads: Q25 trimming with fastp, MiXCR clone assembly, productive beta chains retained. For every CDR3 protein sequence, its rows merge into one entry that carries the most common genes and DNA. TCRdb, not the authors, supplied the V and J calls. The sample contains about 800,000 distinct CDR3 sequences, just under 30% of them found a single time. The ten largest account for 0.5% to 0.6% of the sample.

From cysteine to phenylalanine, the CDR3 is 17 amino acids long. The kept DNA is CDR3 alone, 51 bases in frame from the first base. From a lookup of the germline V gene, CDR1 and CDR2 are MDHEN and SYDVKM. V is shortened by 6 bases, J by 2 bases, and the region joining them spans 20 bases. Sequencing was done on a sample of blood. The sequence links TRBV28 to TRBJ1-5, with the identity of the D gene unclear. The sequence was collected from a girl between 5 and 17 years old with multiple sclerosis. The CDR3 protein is CASSQLFQERRNQPQHF. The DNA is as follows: TGTGCCAGCAGCCAATTATTTCAGGAGCGCCGCAATCAGCCCCAGCATTTT.